The rows below give T cell receptor beta chains drawn from one sample of a study of spatial heterogeneity in lung cancer. TCRdb re-called the 5' RACE reads through MiXCR, storing one row per CDR3 protein. This sample yields 51,000 or so distinct CDR3 sequences, of which 6.5% to 7.5% are seen a single time; over 30% belongs to the top ten. The specimen was PBMCs, collected at follow-up. The source of these receptors is a female donor with early-stage non-small cell lung cancer. The CDR3 runs from the conserved cysteine through the conserved F or W. The order of the fields is V gene, CDR3 protein.

>TRBV20-1
CSASGTGAYNEQFF
>TRBV12-3/TRBV12-4
CASSSRGGAIIGEQFF
>TRBV4-3
CASSQVLGTTQQYF
>TRBV29-1
CSVDDPGLYEQYF
>TRBV28
CASSLYGGKGEAFF
>TRBV20-1
CSARAASGVFEQYF
>TRBV19
CASSRQGFGQPQHF
>TRBV18
CASSPGGDTIYF
>TRBV7-2
CASSLIQGNEQFF
>TRBV6-5
CASSRGQGEVYEQYF
>TRBV5-1
CASSRMTGPPPYEQYF
>TRBV12-3/TRBV12-4
CASSSHSSYEQYF
>TRBV19
CASRKTGSGYNEQFF
>TRBV5-1
CASSQTGEAFF
>TRBV12-3/TRBV12-4
CASSLGPPNTGELFF
>TRBV10-3
CAISESGGRASKSSGNTIYF
>TRBV7-8
CASSPASEPMGHTDTQYF
>TRBV20-1
CSARDLRGSVPFEQFF
>TRBV29-1
CSADIADTQYF
>TRBV7-9
CASSLSASGTSSYNEQFF